This T cell receptor (beta chain) appears in the sequencing data of a study of shared clonotypes between healthy human individuals. Overall study context: Donor composition was two women and three men, aged 18 to 49.

This clone was detected many times. Germline CDR1 reads SGHTA; CDR2 reads FQGNSA. The CDR3 runs 16 residues. Trimming cost V 1 base and J 3 bases; bases outside gene matches: 8. Deep was the level used in running the assay. Every immunoSEQ plate was one replicate of a subset's evenly spread DNA. This table comes from immunoSEQ multiplex PCR, and its TCRdb copy is limited to in-frame clones, with some not included. The table includes some 1.1 million clones, 70% to 85% detected once. The chain has TRBV7-2 and TRBJ2-7; 8 bases fit TRBD2. This TCR was recovered from a man aged 18 to 29 in good health. Some clones in this sample may be carry-over from other donors' samples. Source material: memory CD4+ T cells from PBMCs. Subset denoted: CD45RA-negative fraction. The CDR3 coding sequence is TGTGCCAGCAGCTTAGACCCGACTAGCGCTATCTACGAGCAGTACTTC. This codes for CASSLDPTSAIYEQYF.